The 6 T cell receptor beta chains given below trace back to one sample, sequenced in a study of identical twins (dated by TCRdb to the mid-2010s). The library was obtained by 5' RACE. The reads were generated on an Illumina HiSeq 2000. The raw public data were reprocessed by TCRdb itself: fastp quality trimming at Q25, MiXCR clonotype calling, in-frame beta chains only. Entries are consolidated by CDR3 protein sequence, retaining the most common genes and DNA. The sample includes 450,000 to 650,000 distinct CDR3 sequences, with over 12% observed a single time. About 0.4% of the sample is in the top ten clones. The same data also went into a second study, on yellow fever vaccine responses in identical twins.

Sequenced material: CD4+ T cells sorted from blood. These receptors originate from a woman aged 18-30 years in good health.

The genes are TRBV29-1 and TRBJ2-7; 8 bases map to TRBD1. This CDR3 has 14 amino acids. Germline CDR1 reads SQVTM; CDR2 reads ANQGSEA. V gave up 2 bases and J gave up 3 bases; unmatched junction bases: 6. CDR3 loop: CSVESDRGHYEQYF. As DNA, the CDR3 is TGCAGCGTTGAAAGCGACAGGGGCCACTACGAGCAGTACTTC.

The chain recombines TRBV6-5 with TRBJ1-6; D perhaps matches TRBD1 (6 bases). In germline, CDR1 is MNHEY, CDR2 SVGAGI. V dropped 6 bases and J dropped 9 bases, with 9 bases sitting between them. This CDR3 spans 12 amino acids. CDR3 loop: CASSPGVSPLHF. CDR3 bases: TGTGCCAGCAGCCCAGGGGTTTCACCCCTCCACTTT.

The chain links TRBV4-1 to TRBJ2-2; D call uncertain. Germline V gene data show CDR1 as MGHRA and CDR2 as YSYEKL. V was shortened by 3 bases and J by 0 bases, with 5 bases between the two germline ends. CDR3 size: 14 residues. In DNA, the CDR3 is TGCGCCAGCAGCCACCTGACGAACACCGGGGAGCTGTTTTTT. Its protein product is CASSHLTNTGELFF.

This chain joins TRBV7-2 and TRBJ2-7; D is ambiguous. Germline CDR1 SGHTA, CDR2 FQGNSA. The CDR3 spans 15 residues. V was pared by 1 base and J by 1 base, with 11 bases between. The CDR3: CASSLDGRRSYEQYV. The CDR3 DNA reads as TGTGCCAGCAGCTTAGATGGCAGGCGGTCCTACGAGCAGTACGTC.

V usage is TRBV5-8 and J usage is TRBJ2-5; 8 bases map to TRBD2. The CDR3 covers 16 residues. The germline CDR1 and CDR2 sequences are SGHTS and YDEGEE. Trimming cost V 6 bases and J 5 bases; bases outside gene matches: 15. The CDR3 coding sequence is TGTGCCAGCACCACCACTGATCGGGGGGGCCGGGAGACCCAGTACTTC. Protein: CASTTTDRGGRETQYF. The whole variable domain, remainder taken from reference TRBV5-8 and TRBJ2-5, is EAGVTQSPTHLIKTRGQQATLRCSPISGHTSVYWYQQALGLGLQFLLWYDEGEERNRGNFPPRFSGRQFPNYSSELNVNALELEDSALYLCASTTTDRGGRETQYFGPGTRLLVL.

The CDR3 loop reads CASTLIRSGQETQYF. Written as DNA, the CDR3 is TGTGCCAGCACGCTCATTAGGAGCGGACAAGAGACCCAGTACTTC. The rearrangement links TRBV6-1 to TRBJ2-5; tentatively, D is TRBD2 (5 bases). V was clipped by 7 bases and J by 2 bases, with 17 bases between them. Germline CDR1 MNHNS, CDR2 SASEGT. The CDR3 has 15 amino acids.